This is a list of T cell receptor beta chains from one sample in a study of blood T cell repertoires in COVID-19. Using immunoSEQ multiplex PCR, the repertoire was profiled, and TCRdb retains in-frame clones only, with some absent. Of about 100,000 clones in the sample, 88% were seen once. The specimen was peripheral blood. These receptors came from a human donor in a cohort sampled during active COVID-19. The CDR3 runs from the conserved cysteine through the conserved F or W. A D gene is named only where the DNA matches it firmly. Part of the rows lack a size; the others show once, few, many or a class for expanded clones.

CDR3 protein: CASTLDRNAGELFF
CDR3 DNA: TGTGCCAGCACTCTAGACCGTAACGCCGGGGAGCTGTTTTTT
J gene: TRBJ2-2
D gene: .
V gene: TRBV2
clone size: once

CDR3 protein: CATGQNTEAFF
CDR3 DNA: TGTGCCACCGGACAGAACACTGAAGCTTTCTTT
J gene: TRBJ1-1
D gene: .
V gene: TRBV6-5
clone size: .

CDR3 protein: CSVDRGRSNTEAFF
CDR3 DNA: TGCAGCGTTGACAGGGGACGATCGAACACTGAAGCTTTCTTT
J gene: TRBJ1-1
D gene: .
V gene: TRBV29-1
clone size: .

CDR3 protein: CASSWEKTSGRGETQYF
CDR3 DNA: TGCGCCAGCAGCTGGGAAAAGACTAGCGGGAGGGGAGAGACCCAGTACTTC
J gene: TRBJ2-5
D gene: TRBD2
V gene: TRBV5-1
clone size: .

CDR3 protein: CASRRATLRGGYTF
CDR3 DNA: TGTGCCAGCAGACGGGCAACCCTTAGGGGTGGCTACACCTTC
J gene: TRBJ1-2
D gene: .
V gene: TRBV2
clone size: .

CDR3 protein: CASSLVGTSGSTDTQYF
CDR3 DNA: TGTGCCAGCAGCTTAGTAGGGACTAGCGGGAGCACAGATACGCAGTATTTT
J gene: TRBJ2-3
D gene: TRBD2
V gene: TRBV7-9
clone size: .

CDR3 protein: CASSIQPGLVYEQYF
CDR3 DNA: TGTGCCAGCAGCATACAACCGGGACTAGTGTACGAGCAGTACTTC
J gene: TRBJ2-7
D gene: TRBD2
V gene: TRBV7-3
clone size: .

CDR3 protein: CASSLAEAGNIQYF
CDR3 DNA: TGTGCCAGCAGCTTAGCGGAGGCAGGAAACATTCAGTACTTC
J gene: TRBJ2-4
D gene: .
V gene: TRBV7-9
clone size: .

CDR3 protein: CASSDPGHPGETQYF
CDR3 DNA: TGTGCCAGCAGTGACCCCGGACACCCCGGAGAGACCCAGTACTTC
J gene: TRBJ2-5
D gene: .
V gene: TRBV25-1
clone size: .

CDR3 protein: CASSLAPSGGAGGTDTQYF
CDR3 DNA: TGTGCCAGCAGCTTAGCACCTAGCGGGGGGGCAGGGGGCACAGATACGCAGTATTTT
J gene: TRBJ2-3
D gene: TRBD2
V gene: TRBV7-6
clone size: .

CDR3 protein: CASSEFTLSYNEQFF
CDR3 DNA: TGTGCCAGCAGTGAGTTTACTCTCTCCTACAATGAGCAGTTCTTC
J gene: TRBJ2-1
D gene: .
V gene: TRBV2
clone size: .

CDR3 protein: CASGTWATGAEAFF
CDR3 DNA: TGTGCCAGTGGAACTTGGGCGACCGGGGCTGAAGCTTTCTTT
J gene: TRBJ1-1
D gene: .
V gene: TRBV2
clone size: .

CDR3 protein: CATSKDRVANEQFF
CDR3 DNA: TGTGCCACCAGCAAGGACAGGGTAGCGAATGAGCAGTTCTTC
J gene: TRBJ2-1
D gene: TRBD1
V gene: TRBV15
clone size: .

CDR3 protein: CASSWLGSSYEQYF
CDR3 DNA: TGTGCCAGCAGCTGGCTAGGCAGCTCCTACGAGCAGTACTTC
J gene: TRBJ2-7
D gene: .
V gene: TRBV7-9
clone size: .